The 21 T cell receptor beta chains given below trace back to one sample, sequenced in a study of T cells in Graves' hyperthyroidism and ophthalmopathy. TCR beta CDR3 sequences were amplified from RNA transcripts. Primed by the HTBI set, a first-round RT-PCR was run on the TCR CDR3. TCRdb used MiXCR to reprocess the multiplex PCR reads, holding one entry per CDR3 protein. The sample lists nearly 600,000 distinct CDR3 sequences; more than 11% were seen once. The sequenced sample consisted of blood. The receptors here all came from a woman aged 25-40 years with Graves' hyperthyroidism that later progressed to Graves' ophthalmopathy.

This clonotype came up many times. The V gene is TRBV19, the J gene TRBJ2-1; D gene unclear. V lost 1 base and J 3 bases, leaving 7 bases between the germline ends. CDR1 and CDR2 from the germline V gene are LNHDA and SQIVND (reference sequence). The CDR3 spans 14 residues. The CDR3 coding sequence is TGTGCCAGTAGTATAGGGGTCGGCTACAATGAGCAGTTCTTC. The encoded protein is CASSIGVGYNEQFF.

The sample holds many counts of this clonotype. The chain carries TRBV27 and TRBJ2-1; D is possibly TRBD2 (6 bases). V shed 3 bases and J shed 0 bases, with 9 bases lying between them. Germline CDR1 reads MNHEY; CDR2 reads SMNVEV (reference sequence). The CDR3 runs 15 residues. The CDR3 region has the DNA TGTGCCAGCAGTTTTGTCGGGAGCTCCTACAATGAGCAGTTCTTC. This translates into CASSFVGSSYNEQFF.

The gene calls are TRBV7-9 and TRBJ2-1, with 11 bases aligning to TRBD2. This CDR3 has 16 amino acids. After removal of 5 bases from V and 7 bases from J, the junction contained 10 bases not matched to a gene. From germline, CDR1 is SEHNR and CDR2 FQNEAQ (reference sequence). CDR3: CASSPPLAGGKNEQFF. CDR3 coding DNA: TGTGCCAGCAGCCCTCCCTTAGCGGGAGGGAAAAATGAGCAGTTCTTC.

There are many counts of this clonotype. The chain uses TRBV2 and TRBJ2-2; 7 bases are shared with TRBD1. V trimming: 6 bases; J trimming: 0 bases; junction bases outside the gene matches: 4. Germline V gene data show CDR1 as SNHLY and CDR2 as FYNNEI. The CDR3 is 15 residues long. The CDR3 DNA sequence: TGTGCCAGCAGGGGACAGACCACGAACACCGGGGAGCTGTTTTTT. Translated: CASRGQTTNTGELFF.

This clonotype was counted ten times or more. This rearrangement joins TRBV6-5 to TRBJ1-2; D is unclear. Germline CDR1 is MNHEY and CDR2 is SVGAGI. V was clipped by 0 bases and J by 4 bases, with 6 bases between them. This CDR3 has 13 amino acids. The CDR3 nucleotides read TGTGCCAGCAGTTACTCGTTGGGCTATGGCTACACCTTC. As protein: CASSYSLGYGYTF.

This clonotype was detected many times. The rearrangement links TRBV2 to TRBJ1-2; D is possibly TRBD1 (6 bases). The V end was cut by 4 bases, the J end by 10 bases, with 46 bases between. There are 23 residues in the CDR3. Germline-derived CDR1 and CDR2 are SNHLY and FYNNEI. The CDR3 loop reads CASSVRVGAPWTVLYPLPTYYTF. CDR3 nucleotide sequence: TGTGCCAGCAGTGTGCGGGTTGGGGCTCCCTGGACAGTGCTTTACCCACTACCTACATACTACACCTTC.

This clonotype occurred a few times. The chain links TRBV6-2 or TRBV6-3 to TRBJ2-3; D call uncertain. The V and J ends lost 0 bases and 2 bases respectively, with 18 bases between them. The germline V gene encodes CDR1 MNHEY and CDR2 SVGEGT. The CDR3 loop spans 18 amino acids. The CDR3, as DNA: TGTGCCAGCAGTTACTCGACCGCTGTAGCTGGAAACACAGATACGCAGTATTTT. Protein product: CASSYSTAVAGNTDTQYF.

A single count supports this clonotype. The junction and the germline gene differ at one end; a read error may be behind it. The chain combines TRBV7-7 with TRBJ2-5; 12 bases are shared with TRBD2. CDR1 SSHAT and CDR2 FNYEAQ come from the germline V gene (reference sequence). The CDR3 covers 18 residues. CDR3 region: CASSLELAGGPDQETQYF. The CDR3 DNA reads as TGTGCTAGCAGCTTAGAGCTAGCGGGAGGGCCGGACCAAGAGACCCAGTACTTC.

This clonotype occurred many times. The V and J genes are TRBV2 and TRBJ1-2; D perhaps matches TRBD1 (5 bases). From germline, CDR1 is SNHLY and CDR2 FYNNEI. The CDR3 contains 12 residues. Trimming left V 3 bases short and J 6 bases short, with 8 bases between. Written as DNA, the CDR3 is TGTGCCAGCAGTGAGGGAGGGGATGGCTACACCTTC. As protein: CASSEGGDGYTF.

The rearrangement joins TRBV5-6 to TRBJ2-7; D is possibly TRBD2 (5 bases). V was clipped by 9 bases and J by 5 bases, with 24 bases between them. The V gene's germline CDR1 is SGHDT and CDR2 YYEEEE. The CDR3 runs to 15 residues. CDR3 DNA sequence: TGTGCCACAACTAGGTTTTTGAGGGAGACCGACGAGCAGTACTTC. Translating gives CATTRFLRETDEQYF.

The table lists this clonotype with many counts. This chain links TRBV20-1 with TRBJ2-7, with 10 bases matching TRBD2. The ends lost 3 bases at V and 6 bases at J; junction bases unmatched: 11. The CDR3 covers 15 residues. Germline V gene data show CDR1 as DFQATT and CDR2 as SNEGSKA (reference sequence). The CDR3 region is CSASPSGRALFEQYF. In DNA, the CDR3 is TGCAGTGCTAGCCCGAGCGGGAGGGCCCTCTTCGAGCAGTACTTC.

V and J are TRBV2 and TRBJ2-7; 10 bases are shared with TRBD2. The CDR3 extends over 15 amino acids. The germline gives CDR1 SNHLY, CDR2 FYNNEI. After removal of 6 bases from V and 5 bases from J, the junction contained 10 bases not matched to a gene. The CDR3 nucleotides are TGTGCCAGCAGATATGGACTAGCGGCCACCCACGAGCAGTACTTC. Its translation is CASRYGLAATHEQYF.

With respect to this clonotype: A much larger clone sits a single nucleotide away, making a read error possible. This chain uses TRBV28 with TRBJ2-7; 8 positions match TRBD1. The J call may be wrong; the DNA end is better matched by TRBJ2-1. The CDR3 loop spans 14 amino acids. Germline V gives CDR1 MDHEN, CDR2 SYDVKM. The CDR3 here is CASSPGQAPYEQFF. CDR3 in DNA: TGTGCCAGCAGCCCGGGACAGGCGCCCTACGAGCAGTTCTTC.

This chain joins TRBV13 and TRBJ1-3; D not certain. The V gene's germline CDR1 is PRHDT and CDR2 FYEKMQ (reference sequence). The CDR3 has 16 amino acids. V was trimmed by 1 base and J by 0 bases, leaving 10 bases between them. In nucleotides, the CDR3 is TGTGCCAGCAGCTTAGCCGGGGATTACTCTGGAAACACCATATATTTT. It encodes CASSLAGDYSGNTIYF.

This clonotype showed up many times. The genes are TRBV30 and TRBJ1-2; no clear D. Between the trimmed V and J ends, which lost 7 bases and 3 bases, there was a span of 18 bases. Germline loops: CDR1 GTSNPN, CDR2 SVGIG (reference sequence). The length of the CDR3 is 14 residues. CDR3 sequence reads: CASTPGLGDYGYTF. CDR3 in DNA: TGTGCCTCCACGCCTGGCCTAGGCGACTATGGCTACACCTTC.

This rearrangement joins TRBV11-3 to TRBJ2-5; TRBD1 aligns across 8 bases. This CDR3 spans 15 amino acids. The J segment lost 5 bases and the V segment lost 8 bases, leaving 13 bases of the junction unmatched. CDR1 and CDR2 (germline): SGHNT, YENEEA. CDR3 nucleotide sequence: TGTGCCAGCGGGACAGGTCCGGCAAGGAGGGAGACCCAGTACTTC. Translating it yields CASGTGPARRETQYF.

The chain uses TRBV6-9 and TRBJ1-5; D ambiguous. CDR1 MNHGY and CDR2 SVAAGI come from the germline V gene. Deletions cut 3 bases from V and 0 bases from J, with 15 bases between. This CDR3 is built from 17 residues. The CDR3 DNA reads TGTGCCAGCAGTTACCGAGGTACCGAGTATAGCAATCAGCCCCAGCATTTT. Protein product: CASSYRGTEYSNQPQHF.

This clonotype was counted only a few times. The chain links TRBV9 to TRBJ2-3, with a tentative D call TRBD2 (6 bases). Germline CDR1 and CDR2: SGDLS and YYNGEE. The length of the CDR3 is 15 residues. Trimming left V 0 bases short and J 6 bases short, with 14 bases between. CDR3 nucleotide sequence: TGTGCCAGCAGCGTAGGGGGGGACCTTGGGGATACGCAGTATTTT. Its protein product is CASSVGGDLGDTQYF.

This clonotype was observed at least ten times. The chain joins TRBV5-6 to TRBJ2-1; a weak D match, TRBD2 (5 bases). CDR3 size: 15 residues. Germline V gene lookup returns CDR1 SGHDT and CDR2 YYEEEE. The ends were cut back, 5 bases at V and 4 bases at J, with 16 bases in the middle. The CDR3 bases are TGTGCCAGCAGTTCACGGAAGGGAGATTACAATGAGCAGTTCTTC. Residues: CASSSRKGDYNEQFF.

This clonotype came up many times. Here the CDR3 reads CASSEQGLTNDGQYF. CDR3 DNA sequence: TGTGCCAGCAGTGAACAGGGACTCACAAACGATGGGCAGTACTTC. This chain links TRBV2 with TRBJ2-7; D possibly corresponds to TRBD2 (6 bases). Deletions cut 2 bases from V and 9 bases from J, with 20 bases between. The germline V gene encodes CDR1 SNHLY and CDR2 FYNNEI. The CDR3 is 15 residues long.

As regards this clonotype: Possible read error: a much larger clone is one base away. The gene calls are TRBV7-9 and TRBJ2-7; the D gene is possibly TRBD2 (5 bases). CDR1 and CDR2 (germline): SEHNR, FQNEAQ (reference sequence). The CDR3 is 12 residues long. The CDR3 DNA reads TGTCCCAGCGACTCCGGGGAGTACGAGCAGTACTTC. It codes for CPSDSGEYEQYF.